This entry concerns a single T cell receptor (beta chain). The sample is drawn from a study of T cells after posttransplantation cyclophosphamide. Clones were read by immunoSEQ multiplex PCR, and TCRdb kept only the in-frame ones, dropping some. The data show fewer than 60,000 clones, around 94% seen once. This CDR3 is built from 15 residues. V shed 5 bases and J 7 bases; nucleotides not matched to a gene: 11. Germline CDR1 reads SGHTA; CDR2 reads FQGNSA. The origin of this receptor is a woman in her twenties or thirties in good health and a related stem cell transplant donor. Sample: PBMCs. The rearrangement links TRBV7-2 to TRBJ1-1; 9 nucleotides align to TRBD1. CDR3 nucleotide sequence: TGTGCCAGCAGCAAATTACCGGGGACAGGGTTTGAAGCTTTCTTT. This gives the protein CASSKLPGTGFEAFF.